These T cell receptor beta chains were read from a single sample in a study of long-term antiretroviral therapy in people with HIV. Clones were read by immunoSEQ multiplex PCR, and TCRdb kept only the in-frame ones, dropping some. The table records some 20,000 clones, roughly four fifths of them present only once. The specimen comprised unsorted PBMCs, sampled 2.2 years after starting antiretroviral therapy. The source of these receptors is a man aged 50-60 years with HIV. Both conserved end residues are part of each CDR3. The order of the fields is V gene, J gene, clone size, D gene, CDR3 DNA, CDR3 protein. A D gene is named only where the DNA matches it firmly. The size of a clone is reported for some rows only, either as once, few or many, or as a class for expanded clones.

TRBV5-1,TRBJ2-3,NA,NA,TGCGCCAGCAGCTTGGAGCCAGATGGAGTAGGTACGCAGTATTTT,CASSLEPDGVGTQYF
TRBV19,TRBJ1-2,NA,NA,TGTGCCAGTAAGGATAAGGGGAACTATGGCTACACCTTC,CASKDKGNYGYTF
TRBV2,TRBJ1-6,NA,TRBD1,TGTGCCAGCAGGGGGACAGGGAGCTCCTATAATTCACCCCTCCACTTT,CASRGTGSSYNSPLHF
TRBV11-3,TRBJ2-1,few,TRBD2,TGTGCCAGCAGCCCGATCGGGGAGGGTGGTGAGCAGTTCTTC,CASSPIGEGGEQFF
TRBV20-1,TRBJ1-2,large,NA,TGCAGTGCTAGAGAGCCCGGGGACTACACCTTC,CSAREPGDYTF
TRBV7-6,TRBJ1-1,NA,TRBD1,TGTGCCAGCAGCTCACAGGGGGGGAACACTGAAGCTTTCTTT,CASSSQGGNTEAFF
TRBV6-6,TRBJ2-7,once,NA,TGTGCCAGCAGTTACGGTGGACGGGGCAACGAGCAGTACTTC,CASSYGGRGNEQYF
TRBV5-1,TRBJ2-7,NA,NA,TGCGCCAGCAGCTCGGGGGACAGTCCCTACGAGCAGTACTTC,CASSSGDSPYEQYF
TRBV7-6,TRBJ2-2,NA,TRBD1,TGTGCCAGCAGCCCTCGGACAGGAGCGAACACCGGGGAGCTGTTTTTT,CASSPRTGANTGELFF
TRBV18,TRBJ2-7,NA,TRBD2,TGTGCCAGCTCACCAGCTAGCGGCGCCTACGAGCAGTACTTC,CASSPASGAYEQYF
TRBV19,TRBJ2-5,NA,TRBD1,TGTGCCAGTAATGGACAGGGGCAGGAGACCCAGTACTTC,CASNGQGQETQYF
TRBV19,TRBJ2-1,NA,TRBD2,TGTGCCAGTTTACTTGCGGGACTAGCGGGGCCGAGCTCCTACAATGAGCAGTTCTTC,CASLLAGLAGPSSYNEQFF
TRBV27,TRBJ1-1,few,NA,TGTGCCAGCAGTTTGGTGGGGAGGGCTGGAGCTTTCTTT,CASSLVGRAGAFF
TRBV7-9,TRBJ2-7,NA,TRBD2,TGTGCCAGCAGCTTAGGGGGAGGGGCAGCCCGCCAGCAGTACTTC,CASSLGGGAARQQYF
TRBV5-1,TRBJ2-2,NA,NA,TGCGCCAGCAGGCAAGACGACACCGGGGAGCTGTTTTTT,CASRQDDTGELFF
TRBV4-1,TRBJ1-5,few,NA,TGCGCCAGCAGCCAAGATAGTAACAGCAATCAGCCCCAGCATTTT,CASSQDSNSNQPQHF
TRBV5-8,TRBJ2-7,once,TRBD1,TGTGCCAGCTGCGGGACAGGGGGCTACGAGCAGTACTTC,CASCGTGGYEQYF
TRBV9,TRBJ1-3,NA,TRBD1,TGTGCCAGCAGCGATAAGGGGGCATTAGGAAACACCATATATTTT,CASSDKGALGNTIYF
TRBV2,TRBJ2-7,NA,NA,TGTGCCAGCAGTGAGGAGGGCCTGAGCTCCTACGAGCAGTACTTC,CASSEEGLSSYEQYF
TRBV4-3,TRBJ2-6,NA,NA,TGCGCCAGCAGCGTCCGGGACATGCCCTCTGGGGCCAACGTCCTGACTTTC,CASSVRDMPSGANVLTF
TRBV7-9,TRBJ2-5,NA,NA,TGTGCCAGCAGCTTAGACCGGCAAGCCCGTCAGGAGACCCAGTACTTC,CASSLDRQARQETQYF
TRBV4-3,TRBJ1-4,once,NA,TGCGCCAGCAGCGCCCGAAGAGACTCTGAAAAACTGTTTTTT,CASSARRDSEKLFF
TRBV5-4,TRBJ1-1,NA,NA,TGTGCCAGCAGCTTGTGGATACGGAACACTGAAGCTTTCTTT,CASSLWIRNTEAFF
TRBV7-9,TRBJ1-3,few,NA,TGTGCCAGCAGCTCGGGACAAGCTGGAAACACCATATATTTT,CASSSGQAGNTIYF
TRBV13,TRBJ1-5,few,TRBD1,TGTGCCAGCAGCCTTCAGGGGGGGGGTCAGCCCCAGCATTTT,CASSLQGGGQPQHF
TRBV9,TRBJ2-5,few,NA,TGTGCCAGCTGTACTGGGGGGACCCAGGGGGAGACCCAGTACTTC,CASCTGGTQGETQYF
TRBV6-4,TRBJ1-1,NA,NA,TGTGCCAGCAGTGACGAGGAGGGCACTGAAGCTTTCTTT,CASSDEEGTEAFF
TRBV11-2,TRBJ2-2,NA,NA,TGTGCCAGCAGCTCCCGTTCTTACACCGGGGAGCTGTTTTTT,CASSSRSYTGELFF
TRBV6-1,TRBJ1-5,NA,NA,TGTGCCAGCACCGACGACAGATATCAGCCCCAGCATTTT,CASTDDRYQPQHF
TRBV7-6,TRBJ1-1,NA,TRBD1,TGTGCCAGCAGCCTACAGGGGGCCACTGAAGCTTTCTTT,CASSLQGATEAFF
TRBV29-1,TRBJ1-1,NA,TRBD1,TGCAGCGTGAAACAGGGGGTGAACACTGAAGCTTTCTTT,CSVKQGVNTEAFF
TRBV28,TRBJ1-5,few,TRBD1,TGTGCCAGCAGTTTGGGGACAGGGGACAATCAGCCCCAGCATTTT,CASSLGTGDNQPQHF
TRBV4-3,TRBJ2-4,NA,TRBD1,TGCGCCAGCAGCCGCCGGGACAGCAAAAACATTCAGTACTTC,CASSRRDSKNIQYF
TRBV2,TRBJ2-3,NA,NA,TGTGCCAGCAGTGAAGCGGGAGAAGGAGATACGCAGTATTTT,CASSEAGEGDTQYF
TRBV5-1,TRBJ2-5,NA,NA,TGCGCCAGCAGCAGAGACGTTCGGGAGACCCAGTACTTC,CASSRDVRETQYF